This TCR beta chain was sequenced during a study of cytomegalovirus exposure and HLA in healthy donors. Study background: An early release of data contained some 80 million unique TCRs, which came from HLA-typed donors. Notes on the study in general: Altogether, some 170 TCR beta chains were recorded as cytomegalovirus-associated. Reports showed the classifier diagnosing cytomegalovirus status with high specificity and sensitivity.

This clone showed up just a few times. Its matching antigen is unknown. The length of the CDR3 is 14 residues. CDR1 and CDR2 from the germline V gene are SEHNR and FQNEAQ (reference sequence). Trimming left V 4 bases short and J 6 bases short, with 16 bases between. 60 Vbeta and 13 Jbeta primers were used in PCR. In the authors' workflow: Counted up in a later analysis, unique TCR beta chains came to about 83 million, with around 9.9 million shared. Clones were sequenced by immunoSEQ multiplex PCR, and TCRdb holds only the in-frame ones, with some missing. The DNA was the basis for D and trimming; V, J and clone size are from that table. The sample includes approximately 130,000 clones, roughly 77% seen only once; the top ten take 1.5% to 2%.

This chain uses TRBV7-9 with TRBJ2-7; maybe TRBD2 (5 bases). Material for sequencing was PBMCs. The TCR sequence derives from a man aged 35-49 years in good health and CMV-seronegative. This chain's CDR3 is CASSYGESRVEQYF. Here the CDR3 DNA reads TGTGCCAGCAGCTACGGGGAATCGAGGGTCGAGCAGTACTTC. Based on the CDR3 plus reference TRBV7-9 and TRBJ2-7, the full variable domain is DTGVSQNPRHKITKRGQNVTFRCDPISEHNRLYWYRQTLGQGPEFLTYFQNEAQLEKSRLLSDRFSAERPKGSFSTLEIQRTEQGDSAMYLCASSYGESRVEQYFGPGTRLTVT.